The 29 T cell receptor beta chains listed next were all sequenced from one sample in a study of T cell repertoires in cytomegalovirus infection. Their antigens remain unidentified. Each CDR3 protein gets one entry after TCRdb re-called the reads with MiXCR. The profile shows 200,000 or so distinct CDR3 sequences, 38% of them singletons. The sample here was CD8+ T cells from cultured PBMCs, taken from culture after CMV antigen stimulation. These receptor sequences come from a human donor in good health (CMV status not recorded). Some clones in this sample may be carry-over from other donors' samples.

The rearrangement joins TRBV11-2 to TRBJ1-2; D is possibly TRBD1 (5 bases). This CDR3 region has 19 residues. In germline, CDR1 is SGHAT, CDR2 FQNNGV. V was pared by 8 bases and J by 5 bases, with 33 bases between. The CDR3 region has the DNA TGTGCCAGCGATACTTTTTTTAAGGGGTCTACCACCCCGCCTTATGGCTACACCTTC. This sequence encodes CASDTFFKGSTTPPYGYTF.

The gene calls are TRBV27 and TRBJ1-1, with a weak D call TRBD1 (6 bases). Germline CDR1 MNHEY, CDR2 SMNVEV (reference sequence). The CDR3 covers 15 residues. With 5 bases removed from V and 3 bases from J, the gap between germline ends came to 16 bases. Here the CDR3 DNA reads TGTGCCAGCAGTCCACTTCAGGACAGCGACACTGAAGCTTTCTTT. Its translation: CASSPLQDSDTEAFF.

V and J are TRBV11-2 and TRBJ2-7; D unclear. Looked up from germline, CDR1 is SGHAT and CDR2 is FQNNGV. The CDR3 length is 16 residues. With 0 bases removed from V and 6 bases from J, the gap between germline ends came to 18 bases. The CDR3 loop is CASSLDLGAVGREQYF. The DNA of the CDR3 is TGTGCCAGCAGCTTAGATCTCGGAGCAGTAGGACGCGAGCAGTACTTC.

The chain joins TRBV7-9 to TRBJ2-1; 9 bases line up with TRBD2. Germline V gene data show CDR1 as SEHNR and CDR2 as FQNEAQ (reference sequence). Losses at the gene ends were 1 base for V and 0 bases for J; bases not matched to a gene: 4. The CDR3 runs to 17 residues. DNA for the CDR3: TGTGCCAGCAGCTTAGATGGGACTAGCAACTCCTACAATGAGCAGTTCTTC. It translates to CASSLDGTSNSYNEQFF.

V is TRBV27 and J is TRBJ1-5; 7 nucleotides line up with TRBD1. J lost 9 bases, V lost 0 bases, and 5 bases had no gene match. The germline CDR1 and CDR2 sequences are MNHEY and SMNVEV (reference sequence). The CDR3 has 14 residues. CDR3 DNA: TGTGCCAGCAGTTTATCGGAGGGACAGAGGCCCCAGCATTTT. Translated: CASSLSEGQRPQHF.

The sample holds a few counts of this clonotype. The chain recombines TRBV27 with TRBJ2-7, with a tentative D call TRBD1 (6 bases). Germline-derived CDR1 and CDR2 are MNHEY and SMNVEV (reference sequence). CDR3 length: 15 residues. Trimming took 2 bases from V and 3 from J, leaving 14 bases between them. CDR3 nucleotides: TGTGCCAGCAGTTTACTGTTAGGACAGCACTACGAGCAGTACTTC. Translated, it gives CASSLLLGQHYEQYF.

In this sample, this clonotype turned up a few times. CDR3 DNA: TGTGCCAGCAGCGACCGGGACAGGGTCTACGAGCAGTACTTC. Translating gives CASSDRDRVYEQYF. The chain carries TRBV7-6 and TRBJ2-7; 9 bases align to TRBD1. Germline CDR1 reads SGHVS; CDR2 reads FNYEAQ. The J segment lost 3 bases and the V segment lost 5 bases, leaving 5 bases of the junction unmatched. The CDR3 contains 14 residues.

The V call is TRBV7-2, the J call TRBJ1-1; 8 positions agree with TRBD1. The CDR3 length is 13 residues. V was pared by 5 bases and J by 3 bases, with 2 bases of the junction left unmatched. The germline V gene has CDR1 SGHTA and CDR2 FQGNSA. CDR3 DNA sequence: TGTGCCAGCAGCACGACAGGGGACACTGAAGCTTTCTTT. Its translation is CASSTTGDTEAFF.

The J gene is TRBJ2-3, the V gene TRBV7-6, with TRBD1 matching 9 bases. There are 16 residues in the CDR3. CDR1 and CDR2 (germline): SGHVS, FNYEAQ. J lost 3 bases, V lost 4 bases, and 8 bases had no gene match. CDR3 sequence reads: CASSSPRTGVTDTQYF. The CDR3 bases are TGTGCCAGCAGCTCCCCCCGGACAGGGGTAACAGATACGCAGTATTTT.

V and J are TRBV6-1 and TRBJ1-1, with D possibly being TRBD1 (5 bases). The V end was cut by 5 bases, the J end by 4 bases, with 17 bases between. CDR3 size: 15 residues. Germline CDR1 and CDR2: MNHNS and SASEGT. CDR3 in amino acids: CASSYGPGRGTEAFF. The CDR3 DNA is TGTGCCAGCAGTTACGGTCCAGGGCGGGGCACTGAAGCTTTCTTT.

This clonotype was seen repeatedly, ten times or more. The J gene is TRBJ2-3, the V gene TRBV7-3; D possibly corresponds to TRBD2 (5 bases). Trimming shortened V by 4 bases and J by 4 bases, and 9 bases separated the two germline ends. The CDR3 contains 13 residues. CDR1 SGHTA and CDR2 FQGTGA come from the germline V gene. CDR3: CASSSDFADTQYF. In DNA, the CDR3 is TGTGCCAGCAGCTCGGACTTCGCAGATACGCAGTATTTT.

The chain employs TRBV11-3 and TRBJ2-1, with TRBD2 matching over 16 bases. Germline V gene sequence: CDR1 SGHNT, CDR2 YENEEA. V gave up 1 base and J gave up 8 bases; unmatched junction bases: 20. There are 22 residues in the CDR3. CDR3 DNA: TGTGCCAGCAGCTTAGGAAGCGGGCAGGTGGGACTAGCGGGGGGGCGGGTCGATGAGCAGTTCTTC. Translation gives CASSLGSGQVGLAGGRVDEQFF.

The chain employs TRBV5-1 and TRBJ2-2; D remains unclear. This CDR3 has 11 residues. Germline-derived CDR1 and CDR2 are SGHRS and YFSETQ. Deletions cut 5 bases from V and 5 bases from J, with 4 bases between. The CDR3 nucleotides are TGCGCCAGCAGACTAACCGGGGAGCTGTTTTTT. Translated, it gives CASRLTGELFF. Filled out from reference TRBV5-1 and TRBJ2-2, the complete variable domain reads KAGVTQTPRYLIKTRGQQVTLSCSPISGHRSVSWYQQTPGQGLQFLFEYFSETQRNKGNFPGRFSGRQFSNSRSEMNVSTLELGDSALYLCASRLTGELFFGEGSRLTVL.

This clonotype occurred many times. The chain uses TRBV7-6 and TRBJ2-1; D may correspond to TRBD1 or TRBD2 (5 bases each). The germline V gene encodes CDR1 SGHVS and CDR2 FNYEAQ. Trimming pared 0 bases from V and 9 bases from J, leaving 9 bases between. There are 13 residues in the CDR3. DNA for the CDR3: TGTGCCAGCAGCTTAGCGGCAGGGAGTGAGCAGTTCTTC. This sequence encodes CASSLAAGSEQFF.

This clonotype showed up just a few times. The rearrangement links TRBV12-3 or TRBV12-4 to TRBJ2-1; 12 bases agree with TRBD2. J was trimmed by 6 bases and V by 1 base; bases with no gene match: 7. The CDR3 contains 17 residues. For the CDR3, the DNA is TGTGCCAGCAGTTTAGGTCTAGCGGGGGGGTTCCCCAATGAGCAGTTCTTC. Translating it yields CASSLGLAGGFPNEQFF.

The chain recombines TRBV5-1 with TRBJ2-3, with 7 nucleotides matching TRBD2. Unmatched junction bases numbered 0, after V lost 0 bases and J lost 2 bases. CDR1 and CDR2 from the germline V gene are SGHRS and YFSETQ. This CDR3 is built from 14 residues. The CDR3 spells CASSLERDTDTQYF. The CDR3 DNA reads as TGCGCCAGCAGCTTGGAGCGGGACACAGATACGCAGTATTTT.

V is TRBV14 and J is TRBJ1-1; TRBD1 might be the D (5 bases). V was shortened by 0 bases and J by 1 base, with 21 bases between the two germline ends. The CDR3 consists of 19 residues. In germline, CDR1 is SGHDN, CDR2 FVKESK. In DNA, the CDR3 is TGTGCCAGCAGCCAAGATTTGCGGGTCAGCGGGGCGGCGAACACTGAAGCTTTCTTT. Protein: CASSQDLRVSGAANTEAFF.

The table lists this clonotype with many counts. The chain has TRBV7-6 and TRBJ2-2; D is uncertain. V lost 2 bases, J lost 5 bases, and 0 bases lay in between. The CDR3 loop spans 11 amino acids. CDR1 is SGHVS, CDR2 FNYEAQ, per germline. Here the CDR3 DNA reads TGTGCCAGCAGCTTAACCGGGGAGCTGTTTTTT. This gives the protein CASSLTGELFF.

This chain uses TRBV3-1 with TRBJ1-1, with D perhaps TRBD1 (6 bases). This CDR3 is 15 amino acids long. V was clipped by 0 bases and J by 5 bases, with 13 bases between them. Per the germline V gene, CDR1 is LGHDT and CDR2 is YNNKEL (reference sequence). The CDR3 loop reads CASSQDGGPGTEAFF. The CDR3 region has the DNA TGTGCCAGCAGCCAAGATGGGGGGCCGGGGACTGAAGCTTTCTTT.

The rearrangement uses TRBV7-6 and TRBJ1-5; D might be TRBD1 (6 bases). The CDR3 length is 16 residues. V lost 5 bases, J lost 2 bases, and 16 bases lay in between. Germline CDR1 SGHVS, CDR2 FNYEAQ. In nucleotides, the CDR3 is TGTGCCAGCAGCCCACGGCAGGGGCGACGCAATCAGCCCCAGCATTTT. Protein sequence: CASSPRQGRRNQPQHF.

This clonotype was seen more than once but under ten times. The gene calls are TRBV7-6 and TRBJ2-1, with 10 nucleotides matching TRBD1. The CDR3 length is 15 residues. V was pared by 4 bases and J by 7 bases, with 7 bases of the junction left unmatched. Germline CDR1 and CDR2: SGHVS and FNYEAQ. The CDR3 here is CASSYRQGARNEQFF. The DNA of the CDR3 is TGTGCCAGCAGCTATAGACAGGGGGCGCGGAATGAGCAGTTCTTC.

This clonotype showed up many times. The chain joins TRBV2 to TRBJ2-1; possible D gene TRBD2, 6 bases. The CDR3 loop spans 12 amino acids. Germline loops: CDR1 SNHLY, CDR2 FYNNEI. V dropped 6 bases and J dropped 6 bases, with 9 bases sitting between them. Here the CDR3 DNA reads TGTGCCAGCAGGGAGGGTGGCAATGAGCAGTTCTTC. Its translation: CASREGGNEQFF.

This clonotype was detected a few times. J is TRBJ2-7 and V is TRBV7-9; TRBD2 matches at 9 bases. The CDR3 sequence is 16 residues long. CDR1 is SEHNR, CDR2 FQNEAQ, per germline (reference sequence). Trimming cost V 5 bases and J 3 bases; bases outside gene matches: 11. CDR3 nucleotides: TGTGCCAGCAGCCCCCGACTAGCGGAGAAAGGCTACGAGCAGTACTTC. The encoded protein is CASSPRLAEKGYEQYF. Using reference TRBV7-9 and TRBJ2-7 for the parts outside the CDR3, the full variable domain is DTGVSQNPRHKITKRGQNVTFRCDPISEHNRLYWYRQTLGQGPEFLTYFQNEAQLEKSRLLSDRFSAERPKGSFSTLEIQRTEQGDSAMYLCASSPRLAEKGYEQYFGPGTRLTVT.

Notes on this clonotype: One end of the junction varies from germline; a read error may be responsible. V gene TRBV7-3 combines with J gene TRBJ1-1; D is undetermined. The CDR3 runs to 14 residues. From germline, CDR1 is SGHTA and CDR2 FQGTGA. The CDR3 DNA reads TGTGCAAGCAGCTTAATGCATCTGAAAACTGAAGCTTTCTTT. It is translated as CASSLMHLKTEAFF. Looking up the rest from reference TRBV7-3 and TRBJ1-1 gives the full variable domain: GAGVSQTPSNKVTEKGKYVELRCDPISGHTALYWYRQSLGQGPEFLIYFQGTGAADDSGLPNDRFFAVRPEGSVSTLKIQRTERGDSAVYLCASSLMHLKTEAFFGQGTRLTVV.

This chain connects TRBV12-5 to TRBJ2-7; 8 bases fit TRBD2. CDR3 length: 15 residues. V trimming: 2 bases; J trimming: 5 bases; junction bases outside the gene matches: 8. Looked up from germline, CDR1 is LGHNT and CDR2 is FRNRAP. CDR3 sequence: CASGLMAGGRDEQYF. In DNA, the CDR3 is TGTGCTAGTGGTTTGATGGCGGGGGGCCGGGACGAGCAGTACTTC.

The CDR3 spells CSARDLGLAGVNEQFF. CDR3 in DNA: TGCAGTGCTAGAGATCTGGGACTAGCGGGAGTTAATGAGCAGTTCTTC. The chain joins TRBV20-1 to TRBJ2-1; 14 nucleotides agree with TRBD2. The V and J ends lost 0 bases and 7 bases, in that order; junction bases with no gene match: 5. This CDR3 comprises 16 residues. CDR1 is DFQATT, CDR2 SNEGSKA, per germline (reference sequence).

This rearrangement joins TRBV7-4 to TRBJ1-1; 7 nucleotides line up with TRBD1. V lost 5 bases to trimming and J lost 0 bases; unmatched junction nucleotides: 6. The CDR3 contains 15 residues. Germline CDR1 reads SGHVT; CDR2 reads SQSDAQ. CDR3 in DNA: TGTGCCAGCAGCCCAAGGGACAGCATGAACACTGAAGCTTTCTTT. Protein product: CASSPRDSMNTEAFF.

This clonotype was picked up a small number of times. The genes are TRBV6-6 and TRBJ1-3; 7 nucleotides match TRBD1. With 9 bases clipped from V and 0 bases from J, the junction kept 11 bases outside the gene matches. The length of the CDR3 is 16 residues. CDR1 and CDR2 (germline): MNHNY, SVGAGI (reference sequence). In DNA, the CDR3 is TGTGCCAGTTACGAACAGGGGTCGAGCTCTGGAAACACCATATATTTT. Translation gives CASYEQGSSSGNTIYF.

The V call is TRBV27, the J call TRBJ2-7, with 7 bases that match TRBD2. V was clipped by 5 bases and J by 5 bases; unmatched bases: 12. Germline CDR1 MNHEY, CDR2 SMNVEV (reference sequence). The CDR3 sequence is 15 residues long. The CDR3 sequence is CASSATSVGRDEQYF. CDR3 nucleotide sequence: TGTGCCAGCAGTGCAACTAGCGTGGGTAGGGACGAGCAGTACTTC.